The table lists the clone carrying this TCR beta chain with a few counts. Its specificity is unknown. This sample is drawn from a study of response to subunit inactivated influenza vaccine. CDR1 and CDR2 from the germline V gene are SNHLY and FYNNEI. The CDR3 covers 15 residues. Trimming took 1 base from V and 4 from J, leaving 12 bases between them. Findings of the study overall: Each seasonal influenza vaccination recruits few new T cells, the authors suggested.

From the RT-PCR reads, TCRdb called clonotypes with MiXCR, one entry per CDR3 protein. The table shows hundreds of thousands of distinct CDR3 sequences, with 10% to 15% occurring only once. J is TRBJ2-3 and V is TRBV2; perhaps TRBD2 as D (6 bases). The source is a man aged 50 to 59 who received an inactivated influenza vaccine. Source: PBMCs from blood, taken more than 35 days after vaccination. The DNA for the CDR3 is TGTGCCAGCAGTGAAGATGGCGGGGTCCCAGATACGCAGTATTTT. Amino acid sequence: CASSEDGGVPDTQYF.